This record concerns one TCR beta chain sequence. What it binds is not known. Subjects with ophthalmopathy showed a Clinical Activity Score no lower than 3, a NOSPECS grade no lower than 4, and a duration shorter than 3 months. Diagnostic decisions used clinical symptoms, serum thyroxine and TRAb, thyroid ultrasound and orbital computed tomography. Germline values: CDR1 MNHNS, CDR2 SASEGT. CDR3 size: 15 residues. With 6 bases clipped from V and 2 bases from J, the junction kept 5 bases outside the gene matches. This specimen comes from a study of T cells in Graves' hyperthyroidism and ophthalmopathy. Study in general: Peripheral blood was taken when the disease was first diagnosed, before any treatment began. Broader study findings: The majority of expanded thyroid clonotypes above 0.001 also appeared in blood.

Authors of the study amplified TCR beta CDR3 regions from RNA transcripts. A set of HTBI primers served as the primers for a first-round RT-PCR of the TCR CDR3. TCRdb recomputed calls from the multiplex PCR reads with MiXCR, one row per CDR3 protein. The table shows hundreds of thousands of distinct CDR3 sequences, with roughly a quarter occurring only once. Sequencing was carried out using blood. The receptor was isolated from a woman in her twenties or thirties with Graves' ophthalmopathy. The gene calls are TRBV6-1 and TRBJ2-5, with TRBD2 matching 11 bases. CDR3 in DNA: TGTGCCAGCAGAGCTAGCGGGGGGATTCAAGAGACCCAGTACTTC. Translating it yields CASRASGGIQETQYF.